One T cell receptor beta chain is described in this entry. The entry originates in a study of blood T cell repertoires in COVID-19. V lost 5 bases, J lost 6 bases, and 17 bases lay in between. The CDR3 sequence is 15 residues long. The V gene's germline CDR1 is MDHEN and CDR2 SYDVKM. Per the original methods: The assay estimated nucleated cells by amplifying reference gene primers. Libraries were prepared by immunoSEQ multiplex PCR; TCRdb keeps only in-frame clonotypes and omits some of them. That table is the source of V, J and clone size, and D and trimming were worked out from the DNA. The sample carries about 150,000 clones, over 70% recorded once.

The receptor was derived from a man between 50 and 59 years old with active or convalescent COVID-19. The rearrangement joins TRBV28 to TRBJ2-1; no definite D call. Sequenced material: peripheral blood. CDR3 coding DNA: TGTGCCAGCAGTCCCTCCGTAGTAAGCATCAATGAGCAGTTCTTC. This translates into CASSPSVVSINEQFF.